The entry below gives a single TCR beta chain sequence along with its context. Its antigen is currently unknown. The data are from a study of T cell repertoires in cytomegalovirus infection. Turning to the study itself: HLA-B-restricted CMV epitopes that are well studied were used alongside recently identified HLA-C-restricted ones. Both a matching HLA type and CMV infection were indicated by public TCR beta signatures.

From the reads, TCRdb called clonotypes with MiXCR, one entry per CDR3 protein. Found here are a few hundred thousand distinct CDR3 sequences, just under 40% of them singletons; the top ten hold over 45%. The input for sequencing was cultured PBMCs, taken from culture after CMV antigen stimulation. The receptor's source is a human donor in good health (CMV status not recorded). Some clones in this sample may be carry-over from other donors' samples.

The CDR3, as DNA: TGCAGCTTCCGACAGGGTAGCACAGATACGCAGTATTTT. This codes for CSFRQGSTDTQYF. The V gene is TRBV20-1, the J gene TRBJ2-3; TRBD1 matches 7 bases. CDR1 DFQATT and CDR2 SNEGSKA come from the germline V gene (reference sequence). The CDR3 covers 13 residues.